This T cell receptor beta chain comes out of a study of blood T cell repertoires in COVID-19. Profiled with immunoSEQ multiplex PCR; TCRdb holds only in-frame clones, not every one. In the table there are some 120,000 clones, about 80% of which are singletons. This CDR3 comprises 14 residues. The ends lost 8 bases at V and 3 bases at J; junction bases unmatched: 6. CDR1 and CDR2 (germline): MNHEY, SMNVEV (reference sequence). The TCR sequence derives from a man in his 70s with active or convalescent COVID-19. Input material: peripheral blood. V usage is TRBV27 and J usage is TRBJ1-5; the match to TRBD1 covers 8 bases. CDR3 sequence: CASRTGYNNQPQHF. The DNA for the CDR3 is TGTGCCAGCCGGACAGGGTATAACAATCAGCCCCAGCATTTT.